The 7 T cell receptor beta chains in this list originate from one sample, sequenced in a study of cytomegalovirus exposure and HLA in healthy donors. The PCR employed 60 Vbeta primers together with 13 Jbeta primers. Using immunoSEQ multiplex PCR, the repertoire was profiled, and TCRdb retains in-frame clones only, with some absent. The table lists some 190,000 clones, roughly four fifths of them singletons, with approximately 3.1% in the top ten. Sequenced sample: PBMCs. The source is a woman in her thirties in good health and CMV-seropositive.

The chain joins TRBV15 to TRBJ1-3; 9 bases fit TRBD1. This CDR3 contains 15 residues. Germline values: CDR1 LNHNV, CDR2 YYDKDF (reference sequence). The ends lost 5 bases at V and 3 bases at J; junction bases unmatched: 5. The CDR3 protein is CATSGDRAGGNTIYF. CDR3 nucleotides: TGTGCCACCAGCGGGGACAGGGCTGGTGGAAACACCATATATTTT.

V usage is TRBV19 and J usage is TRBJ2-7; 10 bases match TRBD2. The length of the CDR3 is 17 residues. Germline values: CDR1 LNHDA, CDR2 SQIVND (reference sequence). V lost 3 bases to trimming and J lost 3 bases; unmatched junction nucleotides: 11. CDR3 sequence: CASSISPNLAGVYEQYF. The CDR3 bases are TGTGCCAGTAGTATCAGTCCCAACCTAGCGGGAGTCTACGAGCAGTACTTC.

The genes are TRBV28 and TRBJ2-3; D is unresolved. Germline lookup yields CDR1 MDHEN and CDR2 SYDVKM. The CDR3 spans 15 residues. Trimming removed 2 bases at V and 4 bases at J, with 13 bases between. The CDR3 loop reads CASSLIQTPPDTQYF. The CDR3 DNA reads as TGTGCCAGCAGTTTAATACAGACGCCCCCAGATACGCAGTATTTT.

The chain joins TRBV19 to TRBJ2-1, with 10 bases lining up with TRBD1. V shed 10 bases, J shed 10 bases, and the junction held 13 bases outside the gene matches. The CDR3 spans 14 residues. CDR1 is LNHDA and CDR2 is SQIVND in the germline V gene (reference sequence). CDR3 loop: CATQDRGDMEEQFF. The CDR3 nucleotides read TGTGCCACCCAGGACAGGGGGGATATGGAGGAGCAGTTCTTC.

The chain recombines TRBV19 with TRBJ1-2; D is ambiguous. In germline, CDR1 is LNHDA, CDR2 SQIVND (reference sequence). This CDR3 region has 18 residues. Trimming shortened V by 2 bases and J by 2 bases, and 21 bases separated the two germline ends. CDR3 nucleotides: TGTGCCAGTAGTATACTATCCGGGCGCTCCGGAGGGAACTATGGCTACACCTTC. Encoded protein: CASSILSGRSGGNYGYTF.

The chain employs TRBV19 and TRBJ2-3; D is uncertain. This CDR3 comprises 11 residues. V was clipped by 6 bases and J by 4 bases, with 5 bases between them. Looked up from germline, CDR1 is LNHDA and CDR2 is SQIVND (reference sequence). The CDR3 reads CASSVADTQYF. The CDR3, as DNA: TGTGCCAGTAGCGTCGCAGATACGCAGTATTTT. Supplemented by reference TRBV19 and TRBJ2-3, the full variable domain reads DGGITQSPKYLFRKEGQNVTLSCEQNLNHDAMYWYRQDPGQGLRLIYYSQIVNDFQKGDIAEGYSVSREKKESFPLTVTSAQKNPTAFYLCASSVADTQYFGPGTRLTVL.

V and J are TRBV2 and TRBJ1-4; D is undetermined. CDR3 size: 11 residues. Trimming shortened V by 10 bases and J by 7 bases, and 10 bases separated the two germline ends. CDR1 is SNHLY and CDR2 is FYNNEI in the germline V gene. DNA of the CDR3: TGTGCCACTGCAGGCCGTGAAAAACTGTTTTTT. Translation: CATAGREKLFF.